This T cell receptor beta chain was captured by sequencing in a study of radiotherapy plus CTLA-4 blockade in lung cancer. Study details: Of all patients, around 19% responded objectively and 31% showed disease control.

In this sample, this clone turned up a few times. What it recognizes is unknown. Those patients who had chemo-refractory metastatic non-small-cell lung cancer were given focal radiation along with CTLA-4 blockade through ipilimumab. Study-wide findings and caveats: Once radiotherapy plus ipilimumab had been given, TCR clones derived from tumor expanded in blood. Reports identified early blood T cell clone dynamics, with interferon-beta, as the best response predictor.

Per germline, CDR1 SGHTA and CDR2 FQGNSA. The J segment lost 5 bases and the V segment lost 8 bases, leaving 9 bases of the junction unmatched. The CDR3 runs to 14 residues. TCRdb's copy holds only in-frame clones and misses some; the assay was immunoSEQ multiplex PCR. The data show roughly 120,000 clones, with approximately 84% seen just once and approximately 4.7% held by the top ten. V usage is TRBV7-2 and J usage is TRBJ2-1, with TRBD1 identical over 7 bases. The sequence was collected from a human donor with non-small cell lung cancer who had a partial response to radiotherapy plus ipilimumab. Sequenced here: peripheral blood, sampled from a patient treated with radiotherapy plus ipilimumab. In DNA, the CDR3 is TGTGCCAGCCGACACCCACAGGGGAACAATGAGCAGTTCTTC. Protein sequence: CASRHPQGNNEQFF.